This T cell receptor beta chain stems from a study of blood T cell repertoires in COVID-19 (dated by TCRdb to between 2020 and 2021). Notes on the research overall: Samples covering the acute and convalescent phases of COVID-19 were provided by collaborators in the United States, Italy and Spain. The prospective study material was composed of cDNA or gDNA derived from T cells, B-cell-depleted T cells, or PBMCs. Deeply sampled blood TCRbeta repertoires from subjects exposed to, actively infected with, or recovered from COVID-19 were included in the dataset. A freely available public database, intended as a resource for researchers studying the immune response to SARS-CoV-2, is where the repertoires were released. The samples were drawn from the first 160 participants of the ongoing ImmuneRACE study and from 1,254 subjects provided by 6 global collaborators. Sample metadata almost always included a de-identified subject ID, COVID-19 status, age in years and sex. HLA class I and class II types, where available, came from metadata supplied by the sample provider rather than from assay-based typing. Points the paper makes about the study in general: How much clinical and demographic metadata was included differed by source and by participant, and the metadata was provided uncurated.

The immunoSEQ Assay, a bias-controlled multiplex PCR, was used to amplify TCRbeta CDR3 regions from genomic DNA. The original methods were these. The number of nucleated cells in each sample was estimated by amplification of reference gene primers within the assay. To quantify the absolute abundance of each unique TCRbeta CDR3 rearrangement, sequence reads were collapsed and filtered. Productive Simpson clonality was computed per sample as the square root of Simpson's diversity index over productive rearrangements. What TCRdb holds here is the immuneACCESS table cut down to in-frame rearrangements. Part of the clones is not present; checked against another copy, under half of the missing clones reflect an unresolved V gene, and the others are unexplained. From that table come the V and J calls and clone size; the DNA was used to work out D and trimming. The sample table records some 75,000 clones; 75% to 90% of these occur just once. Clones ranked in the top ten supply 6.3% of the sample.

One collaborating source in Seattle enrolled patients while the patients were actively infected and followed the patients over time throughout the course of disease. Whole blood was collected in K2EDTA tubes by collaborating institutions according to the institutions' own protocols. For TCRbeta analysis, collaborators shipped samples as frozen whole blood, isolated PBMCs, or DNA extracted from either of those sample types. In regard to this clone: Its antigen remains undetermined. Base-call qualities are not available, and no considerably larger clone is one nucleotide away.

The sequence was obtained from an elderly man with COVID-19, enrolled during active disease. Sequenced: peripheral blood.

The CDR3 is CASSSRGFSSGANVLTF. The nucleotide sequence is given as TGCGCCAGCAGCTCCCGGGGATTTTCATCCGGGGCCAACGTCCTGACTTTC. Here the chain combines TRBV5-1 and TRBJ2-6, with TRBD2 as a weak D call on 5 bases. The CDR3, from cysteine to phenylalanine, totals 17 residues. The read is trimmed to its CDR3 DNA, 51 bases read in frame from base 1. The germline ends are 17 bases apart after V is trimmed by 3 bases and J by 4 bases. In the germline V gene, CDR1 corresponds to SGHRS and CDR2 to YFSETQ.